This T cell receptor beta chain was sequenced in a study of Ad26.COV2.S vaccination and SARS-CoV-2 variants. On the study more broadly: COV1001, an Ad26.COV2.S trial, supplied this vaccine-arm donor.

Study-wide results and caveats: Researchers cautioned that TCR breadth and depth analyses may have underestimated total T cell responses. Vaccine and placebo recipients had similar non-spike TCR breadth.

The table came from immunoSEQ multiplex PCR; TCRdb's copy has only in-frame clones and leaves some out. There are about 370,000 clones in the sample; 88% occur only once, and approximately 3.7% lies in the top ten. Treatment here: around 19 received Ad26.COV2.S at low or high dose, single or two shots; about 5 received placebo; per-sample allocation not given. Vaccine and placebo recipients were sampled on day 63 after the first injection. An Ad26 vector carrying the Wuhan-strain SARS-CoV-2 spike served as the vaccine. To note about this clone: What it binds is unknown.

The germline CDR1 and CDR2 sequences are DFQATT and SNEGSKA (reference sequence). The CDR3 is 17 amino acids. V was cut by 3 bases and J by 5 bases, with 20 bases left in between. The material sequenced was peripheral blood, taken in a trial of Ad26.COV2.S vaccine versus placebo. This receptor was obtained from a person aged 18-65 years who received the Ad26.COV2.S COVID-19 vaccine or a placebo. The chain carries TRBV20-1 and TRBJ1-6, with D perhaps matching TRBD1 (6 bases). The chain's CDR3 is CSASHRVLGPNNSPLHF. In nucleotides, the CDR3 is TGCAGTGCTAGTCACAGGGTATTAGGCCCGAATAATTCACCCCTCCACTTT.